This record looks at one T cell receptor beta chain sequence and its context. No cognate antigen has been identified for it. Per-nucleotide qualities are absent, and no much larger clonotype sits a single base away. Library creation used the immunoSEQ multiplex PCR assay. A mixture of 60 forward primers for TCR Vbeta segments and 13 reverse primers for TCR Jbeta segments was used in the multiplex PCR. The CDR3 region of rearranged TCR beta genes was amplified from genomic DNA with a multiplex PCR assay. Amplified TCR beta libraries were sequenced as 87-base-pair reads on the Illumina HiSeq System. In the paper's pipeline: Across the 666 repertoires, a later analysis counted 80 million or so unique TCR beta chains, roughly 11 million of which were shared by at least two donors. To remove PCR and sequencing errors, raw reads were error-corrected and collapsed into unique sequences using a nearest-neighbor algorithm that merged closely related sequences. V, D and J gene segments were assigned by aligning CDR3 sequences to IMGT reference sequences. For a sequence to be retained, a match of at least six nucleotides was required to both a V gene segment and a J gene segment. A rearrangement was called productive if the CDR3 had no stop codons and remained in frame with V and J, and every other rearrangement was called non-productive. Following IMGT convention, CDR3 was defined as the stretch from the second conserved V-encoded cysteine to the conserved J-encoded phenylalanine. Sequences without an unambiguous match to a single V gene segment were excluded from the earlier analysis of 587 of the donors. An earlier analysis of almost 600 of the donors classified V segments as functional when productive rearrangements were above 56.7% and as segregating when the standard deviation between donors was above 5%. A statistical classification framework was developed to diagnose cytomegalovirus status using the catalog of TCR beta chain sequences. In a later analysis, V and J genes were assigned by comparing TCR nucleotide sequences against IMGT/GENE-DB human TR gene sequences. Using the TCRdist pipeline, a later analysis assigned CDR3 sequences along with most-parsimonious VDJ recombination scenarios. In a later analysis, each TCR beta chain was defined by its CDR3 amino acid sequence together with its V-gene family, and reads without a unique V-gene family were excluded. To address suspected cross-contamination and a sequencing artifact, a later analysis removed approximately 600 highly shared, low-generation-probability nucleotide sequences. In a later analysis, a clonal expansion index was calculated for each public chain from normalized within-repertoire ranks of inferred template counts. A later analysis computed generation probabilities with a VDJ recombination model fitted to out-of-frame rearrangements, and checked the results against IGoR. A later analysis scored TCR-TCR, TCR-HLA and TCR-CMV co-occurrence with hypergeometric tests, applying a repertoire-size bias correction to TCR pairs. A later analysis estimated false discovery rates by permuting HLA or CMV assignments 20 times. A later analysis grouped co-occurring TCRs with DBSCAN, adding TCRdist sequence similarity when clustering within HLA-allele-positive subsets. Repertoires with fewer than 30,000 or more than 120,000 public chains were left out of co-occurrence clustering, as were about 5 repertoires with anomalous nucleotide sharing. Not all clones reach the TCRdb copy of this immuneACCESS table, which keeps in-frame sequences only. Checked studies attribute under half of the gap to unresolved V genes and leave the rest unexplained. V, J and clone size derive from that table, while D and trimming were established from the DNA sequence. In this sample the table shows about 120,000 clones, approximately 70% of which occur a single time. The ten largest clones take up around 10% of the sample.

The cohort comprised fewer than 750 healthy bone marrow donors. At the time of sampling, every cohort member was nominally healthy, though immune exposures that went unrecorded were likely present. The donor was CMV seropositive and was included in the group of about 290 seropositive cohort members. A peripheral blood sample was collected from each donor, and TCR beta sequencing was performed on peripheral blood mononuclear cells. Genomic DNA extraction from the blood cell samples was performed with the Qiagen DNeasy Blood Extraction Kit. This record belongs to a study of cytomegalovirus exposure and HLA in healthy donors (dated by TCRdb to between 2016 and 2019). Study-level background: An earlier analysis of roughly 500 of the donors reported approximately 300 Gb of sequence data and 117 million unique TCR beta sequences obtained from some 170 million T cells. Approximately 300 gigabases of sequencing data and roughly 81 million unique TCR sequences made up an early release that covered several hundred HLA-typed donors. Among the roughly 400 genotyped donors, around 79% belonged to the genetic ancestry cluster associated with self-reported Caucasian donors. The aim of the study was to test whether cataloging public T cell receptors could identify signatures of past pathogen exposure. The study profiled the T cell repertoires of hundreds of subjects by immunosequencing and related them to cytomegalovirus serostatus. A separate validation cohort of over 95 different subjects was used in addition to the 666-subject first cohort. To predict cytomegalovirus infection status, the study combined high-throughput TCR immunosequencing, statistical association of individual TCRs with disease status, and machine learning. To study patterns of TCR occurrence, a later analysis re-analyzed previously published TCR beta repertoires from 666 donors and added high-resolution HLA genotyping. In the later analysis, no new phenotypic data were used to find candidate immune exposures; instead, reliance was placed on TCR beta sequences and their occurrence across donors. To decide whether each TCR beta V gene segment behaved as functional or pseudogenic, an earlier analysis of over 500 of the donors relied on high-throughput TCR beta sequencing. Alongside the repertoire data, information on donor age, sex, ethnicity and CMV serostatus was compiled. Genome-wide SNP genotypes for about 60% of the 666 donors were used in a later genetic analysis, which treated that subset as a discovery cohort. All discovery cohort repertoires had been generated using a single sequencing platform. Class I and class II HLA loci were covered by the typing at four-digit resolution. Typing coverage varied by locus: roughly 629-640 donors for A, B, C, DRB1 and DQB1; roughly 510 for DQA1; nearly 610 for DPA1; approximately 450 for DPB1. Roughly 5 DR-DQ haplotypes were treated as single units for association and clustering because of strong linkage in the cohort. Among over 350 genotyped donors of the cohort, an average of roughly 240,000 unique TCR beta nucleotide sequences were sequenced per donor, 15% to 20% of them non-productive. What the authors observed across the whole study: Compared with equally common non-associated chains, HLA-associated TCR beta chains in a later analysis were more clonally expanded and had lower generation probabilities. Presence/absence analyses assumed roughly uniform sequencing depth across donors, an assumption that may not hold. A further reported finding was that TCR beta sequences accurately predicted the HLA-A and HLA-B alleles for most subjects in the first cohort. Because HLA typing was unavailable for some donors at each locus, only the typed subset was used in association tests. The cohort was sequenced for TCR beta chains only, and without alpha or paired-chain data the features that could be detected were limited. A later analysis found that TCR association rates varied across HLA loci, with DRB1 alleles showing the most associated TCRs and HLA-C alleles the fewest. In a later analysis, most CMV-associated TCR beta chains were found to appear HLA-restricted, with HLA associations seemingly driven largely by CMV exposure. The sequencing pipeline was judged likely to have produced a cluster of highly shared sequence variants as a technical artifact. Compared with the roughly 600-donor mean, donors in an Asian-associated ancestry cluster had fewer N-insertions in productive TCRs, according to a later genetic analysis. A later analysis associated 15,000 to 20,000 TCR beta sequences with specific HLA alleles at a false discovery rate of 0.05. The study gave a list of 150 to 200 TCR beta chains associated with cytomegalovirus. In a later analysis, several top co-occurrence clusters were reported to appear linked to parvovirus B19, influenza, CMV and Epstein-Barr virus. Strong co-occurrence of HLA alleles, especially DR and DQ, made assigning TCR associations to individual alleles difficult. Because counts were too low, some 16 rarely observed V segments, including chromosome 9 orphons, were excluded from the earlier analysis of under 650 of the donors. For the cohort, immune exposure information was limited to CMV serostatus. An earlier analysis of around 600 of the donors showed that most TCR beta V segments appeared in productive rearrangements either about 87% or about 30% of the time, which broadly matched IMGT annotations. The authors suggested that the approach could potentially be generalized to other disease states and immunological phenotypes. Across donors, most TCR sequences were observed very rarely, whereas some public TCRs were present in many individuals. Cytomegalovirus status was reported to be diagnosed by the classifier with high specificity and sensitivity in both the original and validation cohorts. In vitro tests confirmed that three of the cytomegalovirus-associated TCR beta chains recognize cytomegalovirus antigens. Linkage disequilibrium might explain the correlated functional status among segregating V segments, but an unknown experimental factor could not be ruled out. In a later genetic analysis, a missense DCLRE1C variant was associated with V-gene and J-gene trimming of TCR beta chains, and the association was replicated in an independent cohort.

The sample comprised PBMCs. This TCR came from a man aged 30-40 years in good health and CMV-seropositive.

This receptor carries the CDR3 CASSLPLPGAGELFF. The DNA sequence is TGTGCCAGCAGTTTGCCCTTACCAGGGGCCGGGGAGCTGTTTTTT. This chain is built from TRBV28 and TRBJ2-2, with TRBD1 as a weak D call on 6 bases. V sheds 3 bases and J sheds 6 bases, leaving 14 bases between their ends. CDR1 MDHEN and CDR2 SYDVKM were looked up in the germline V gene. Including the terminal cysteine and phenylalanine, the CDR3 comprises 15 residues. Of all the DNA, just the CDR3 is kept, 45 bases in frame from base 1.